Shown below are 2 T cell receptor beta chains from a single sample sequenced in a study of PD-1 blockade in classical Hodgkin lymphoma. There was relapse after autologous stem cell transplantation in every patient, and there was variation in brentuximab vedotin exposure. TCRdb keeps only in-frame clones here, not all; method: immunoSEQ multiplex PCR. The sample holds 38,000 or so clones, roughly two thirds seen once. The sample in question was peripheral blood mononuclear cells (PBMCs), obtained before the second cycle of nivolumab. These receptors came from a human donor with classical Hodgkin lymphoma.

V and J are TRBV18 and TRBJ1-1; D unclear. This CDR3 region has 13 residues. Germline V gene sequence: CDR1 KGHSH, CDR2 LQKENI. Between the trimmed V and J ends, which lost 3 bases and 3 bases, there was a span of 8 bases. Here the CDR3 DNA reads TGTGCCAGCTCACCGGGAACATACACTGAAGCTTTCTTT. Amino acids: CASSPGTYTEAFF.

The chain employs TRBV5-1 and TRBJ2-7, with D possibly called TRBD1 or TRBD2 (5 bases each). Germline V CDR1 and CDR2: SGHRS, YFSETQ. The germline V and J ends were trimmed by 4 bases and 4 bases, with 15 bases remaining between them. CDR3 size: 14 residues. CDR3 in amino acids: CASSPGAQAYEQYF. The DNA of the CDR3 is TGCGCCAGCAGCCCCGGGGCTCAAGCATACGAGCAGTACTTC.